At least ten counts were recorded for the clone carrying this T cell receptor beta chain. Its target is unknown. Bulk TCR libraries were made with methods that had been previously described and with listed TCR primers. TCRdb fed the PCR reads into MiXCR, producing one record per CDR3 protein. The sample carries approximately 670,000 distinct CDR3 sequences, nearly 20% recorded once. CDR1 is MNHEY, CDR2 SMNVEV, per germline (reference sequence). The CDR3 loop spans 17 amino acids. V was pared by 6 bases and J by 2 bases, with 21 bases between. The sample belongs to a study of molecular identifiers for immune sequencing clone quantification. Turning to the study itself: Replicate RNA from around 20,000 or 100,000 naive CD8 T cells formed five aliquots; four were sequenced. Study outcomes and limitations: In cases of identical TCR molecules sharing a barcode, highly expanded clone sizes could be underestimated. Clones exceeding 20 RNA copies carried over 98% of effector molecules but under 1% of naive-cell molecules.

Sequenced input: naive CD8+ T cells from blood, with Jurkat cell RNA spiked in. Subset noted: FACS-sorted CD8+CD4-CCR7+CD45RA+ naive T cells. This TCR derives from a human donor in good health. Some libraries in this study had Jurkat cell RNA spiked in. J is TRBJ2-3 and V is TRBV27, with a tentative D call TRBD1 (7 bases). CDR3 sequence reads: CASRPPGGQPNTDTQYF. The CDR3 nucleotides are TGTGCCAGCAGGCCCCCCGGGGGACAGCCTAACACAGATACGCAGTATTTT.